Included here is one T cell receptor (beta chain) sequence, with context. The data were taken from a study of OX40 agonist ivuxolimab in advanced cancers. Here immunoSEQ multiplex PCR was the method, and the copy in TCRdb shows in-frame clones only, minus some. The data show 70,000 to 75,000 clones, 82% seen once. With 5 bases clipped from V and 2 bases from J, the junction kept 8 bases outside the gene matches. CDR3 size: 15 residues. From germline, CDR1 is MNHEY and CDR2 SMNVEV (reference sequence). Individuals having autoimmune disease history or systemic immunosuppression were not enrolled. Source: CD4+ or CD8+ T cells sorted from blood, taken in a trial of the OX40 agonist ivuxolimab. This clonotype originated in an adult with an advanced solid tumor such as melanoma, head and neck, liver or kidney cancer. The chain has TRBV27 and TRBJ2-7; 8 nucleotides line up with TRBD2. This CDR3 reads CASSGIAGGAYEQYF. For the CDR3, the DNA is TGTGCCAGCAGTGGGATCGCGGGAGGTGCCTACGAGCAGTACTTC.